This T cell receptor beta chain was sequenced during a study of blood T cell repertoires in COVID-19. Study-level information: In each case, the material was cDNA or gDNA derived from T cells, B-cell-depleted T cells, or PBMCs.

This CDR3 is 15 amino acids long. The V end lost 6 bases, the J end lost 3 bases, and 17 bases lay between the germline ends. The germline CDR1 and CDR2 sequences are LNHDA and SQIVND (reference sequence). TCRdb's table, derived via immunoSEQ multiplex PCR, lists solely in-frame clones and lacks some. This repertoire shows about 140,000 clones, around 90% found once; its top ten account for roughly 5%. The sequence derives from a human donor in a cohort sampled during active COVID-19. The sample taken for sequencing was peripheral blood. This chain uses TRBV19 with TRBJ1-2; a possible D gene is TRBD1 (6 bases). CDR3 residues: CASRTHFGGYYGYTF. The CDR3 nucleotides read TGTGCCAGTAGAACCCATTTTGGGGGCTACTATGGCTACACCTTC.